The 16 T cell receptor beta chains below come from one sample, sequenced in a study of graft-versus-host responses after intestinal transplantation. Intraepithelial and lamina propria lymphocytes were released after the graft tissue was processed. Repertoires were generated with immunoSEQ multiplex PCR, while TCRdb's copy carries only in-frame clones and drops some. The sample holds under 75,000 clones, about nine tenths seen once. Source: ileum tissue, taken less than 400 days after transplant. The receptors originated from a human patient who received an intestinal transplant, so some T cells may come from the graft donor.

J is TRBJ2-7 and V is TRBV5-4; D is unresolved. V lost 4 bases and J 1 base, leaving 3 bases between the germline ends. The CDR3 sequence is 11 residues long. Germline V gives CDR1 SGHNT, CDR2 YYREEE (reference sequence). The CDR3 region is CASSVSYEQYF. CDR3 in DNA: TGTGCCAGCAGCGTATCCTACGAGCAGTACTTC.

The J gene is TRBJ2-7, the V gene TRBV21-1; the table's D call of TRBD1 was not tested on the DNA. TRBV21-1 constitutes a pseudogene. The CDR3 is 18 amino acids. The DNA of the CDR3 is TGTGCCAGCAGCAAAGTAATACCCGCTGTAACAGGAAGGAACGAGCAGTACTTC. Its protein product is CASSKVIPAVTGRNEQYF.

The rearrangement uses TRBV2 and TRBJ2-7; 10 bases match TRBD1. Per germline, CDR1 SNHLY and CDR2 FYNNEI. V lost 2 bases, J lost 3 bases, and 7 bases stayed unmatched. This CDR3 spans 16 amino acids. The CDR3 region is CASSENRDRGLYEQYF. The CDR3 DNA reads as TGTGCCAGCAGTGAAAATCGGGACAGGGGCCTCTACGAGCAGTACTTC.

This chain connects TRBV27 to TRBJ2-7; 8 nucleotides agree with TRBD1. Trimming cost V 3 bases and J 4 bases; bases outside gene matches: 5. The CDR3 totals 14 residues. CDR1 and CDR2 (germline): MNHEY, SMNVEV (reference sequence). CDR3 sequence: CASSFGQGSYEQYF. In DNA, the CDR3 is TGTGCCAGCAGTTTTGGACAGGGATCTTACGAGCAGTACTTC.

The CDR3 reads CASSLRLAGGQEQYF. CDR3 bases: TGTGCCAGCAGCTTACGTCTAGCGGGGGGGCAAGAGCAGTACTTC. This sequence joins TRBV7-2 and TRBJ2-7; TRBD2 matches at 12 bases. Germline V lookup: CDR1 SGHTA, CDR2 FQGNSA. V dropped 2 bases and J dropped 7; count of bases not matched to a gene: 6. The CDR3 is 15 residues long.

This chain uses TRBV6-6 with TRBJ1-4; D gene ambiguous. CDR3 length: 13 residues. Looked up from germline, CDR1 is MNHNY and CDR2 is SVGAGI (reference sequence). V was trimmed by 4 bases and J by 7 bases, leaving 10 bases between them. CDR3 loop: CASSFRPGEKLFF. CDR3 sequence (DNA): TGTGCCAGCAGTTTCCGCCCAGGTGAAAAACTGTTTTTT.

CDR3 sequence reads: CASSDLQGLTDTQYF. The CDR3 DNA sequence: TGTGCCAGCAGTGACCTACAGGGGCTCACAGATACGCAGTATTTT. The chain carries TRBV2 and TRBJ2-3, with 7 bases matching TRBD1. Germline V gene lookup returns CDR1 SNHLY and CDR2 FYNNEI. Losses at the gene ends were 3 bases for V and 2 bases for J; bases not matched to a gene: 5. This CDR3 region has 15 residues.

The CDR3 nucleotides read TGCAGCGTTGAAAGGCTAGCGGCAGGGGATACGCAGTATTTT. This codes for CSVERLAAGDTQYF. The rearrangement uses TRBV29-1 and TRBJ2-3; 7 bases map to TRBD2. CDR3 length: 14 residues. Germline V gene data show CDR1 as SQVTM and CDR2 as ANQGSEA. J was trimmed by 6 bases and V by 2 bases; bases with no gene match: 8.

The chain couples TRBV2 to TRBJ2-1; D ambiguous. Trimming removed 3 bases from V and 6 bases from J, with 12 bases in between. Germline CDR1 SNHLY, CDR2 FYNNEI. This CDR3 spans 14 amino acids. CDR3 sequence: CASSEGSRTNEQFF. CDR3 nucleotides: TGTGCCAGCAGTGAGGGTTCCAGGACCAATGAGCAGTTCTTC.

This clone was seen once. The gene calls are TRBV27 and TRBJ2-7, with D possibly called TRBD1 or TRBD2 (5 bases each). The germline V gene has CDR1 MNHEY and CDR2 SMNVEV (reference sequence). V gave up 4 bases and J gave up 7 bases, with 8 bases separating them. The CDR3 length is 11 residues. CDR3 DNA: TGTGCCAGCAGTTGGGGGTCGGAGCAGTACTTC. Translated, it gives CASSWGSEQYF.

This chain joins TRBV28 and TRBJ1-5, with no clear D. CDR3 length equals 13 residues. Trimming took 2 bases from V and 1 from J, leaving 3 bases between them. CDR1 is MDHEN, CDR2 SYDVKM, per germline. For the CDR3, the DNA is TGTGCCAGCAGTTTACGCAGCAATCAGCCCCAGCATTTT. Translation: CASSLRSNQPQHF.

This CDR3 reads CASSFVFEGGYTF. The CDR3 nucleotides are TGTGCCAGCAGCTTTGTCTTCGAAGGGGGCTACACCTTC. The chain uses TRBV7-9 and TRBJ1-2, with D uncertain. The CDR3 length is 13 residues. In germline, CDR1 is SEHNR, CDR2 FQNEAQ (reference sequence). V was shortened by 3 bases and J by 8 bases, with 13 bases between the two germline ends.

This chain connects TRBV29-1 to TRBJ1-2; 7 bases line up with TRBD1. The CDR3 extends over 11 amino acids. Germline V lookup: CDR1 SQVTM, CDR2 ANQGSEA. Unmatched junction bases numbered 4, after V lost 6 bases and J lost 6 bases. DNA of the CDR3: TGCAGCGTCACAGGGGCGGATGGCTACACCTTC. Amino acid sequence: CSVTGADGYTF.

V usage is TRBV6-1 and J usage is TRBJ2-5; 12 bases are shared with TRBD2. Per germline, CDR1 MNHNS and CDR2 SASEGT. Trimming took 3 bases from V and 4 from J; bases not matched to a gene: 3. The CDR3 length is 15 residues. The CDR3 region has the DNA TGTGCCAGCAGTGAGACTAGCGGGGGAGGAGAGACCCAGTACTTC. It codes for CASSETSGGGETQYF.

The sample holds one count of this clone. This CDR3 is also generated by other DNA sequences in the sample. This sequence joins TRBV5-1 and TRBJ1-3, with D unclear. The length of the CDR3 is 13 residues. Looked up from germline, CDR1 is SGHRS and CDR2 is YFSETQ. V lost 0 bases and J 2 bases, leaving 3 bases between the germline ends. The CDR3 reads CASSLGAGNTIYF. Here the CDR3 DNA reads TGCGCCAGCAGCTTGGGAGCTGGAAACACCATATATTTT.

The chain employs TRBV14 and TRBJ2-5, with unresolved D. The DNA matches TRBJ2-7 better at its end, which makes the J call doubtful. Germline V gene data show CDR1 as SGHDN and CDR2 as FVKESK. This CDR3 spans 11 amino acids. CDR3 nucleotides: TGTGCCAGCAGCCGGGGTTACGAGCAGTACTTC. Encoded protein: CASSRGYEQYF.